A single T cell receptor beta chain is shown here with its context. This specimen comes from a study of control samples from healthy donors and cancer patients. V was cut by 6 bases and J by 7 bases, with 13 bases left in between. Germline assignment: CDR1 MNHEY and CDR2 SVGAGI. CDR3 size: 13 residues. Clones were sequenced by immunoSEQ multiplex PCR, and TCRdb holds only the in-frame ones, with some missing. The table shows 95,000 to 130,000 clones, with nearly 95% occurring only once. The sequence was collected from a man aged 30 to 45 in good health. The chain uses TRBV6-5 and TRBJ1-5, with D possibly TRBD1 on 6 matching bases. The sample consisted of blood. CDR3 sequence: CASSGGLGQPQHF. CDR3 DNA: TGTGCCAGCAGCGGGGGGCTTGGACAGCCCCAGCATTTT.